This entry concerns a single TCR beta chain. Antigen specificity is unknown. The CDR3 runs 16 residues. CDR1 and CDR2 (germline): SGHNT, YYREEE (reference sequence). The V and J ends lost 4 bases and 8 bases respectively, with 24 bases between them. The repertoire was sequenced with immunoSEQ multiplex PCR; TCRdb's copy has only in-frame clones and lacks some. This table holds roughly 35,000 clones, 75% to 85% found once. The data were taken from a study of T cell responses to AZD1222 COVID-19 vaccine. Study-level points and caveats: Vaccine-associated CD4 TCRs spanned spike, dominant at 160-218 and 743-854. Targets within unmutated variant regions were reportedly found for nearly half of spike-specific TCRs. Repertoires were collected only later (after the peak T cell response had occurred). Seropositive at baseline were only a handful of AZD1222 recipients.

The V call is TRBV5-4, the J call TRBJ1-1; perhaps TRBD1 as D (6 bases). The material sequenced was peripheral blood, taken 28 days after the second AZD1222 dose. This TCR came from an adult who received the AZD1222 COVID-19 vaccine. The CDR3 is CASSPGKYRATGEAFF. The CDR3 bases are TGTGCCAGCAGCCCAGGAAAATACAGGGCTACCGGGGAAGCTTTCTTT.